These 20 T cell receptor beta chains were all obtained from the same sample, sequenced in a study of T cells after yellow fever vaccination. TCRdb reprocessed the 5' RACE reads via MiXCR and lists one record per CDR3 protein. The profile shows more than 300,000 distinct CDR3 sequences, roughly 6.8% of them singletons. Material: PBMCs, obtained roughly 45 days after the first yellow fever vaccination. These receptors were collected from a man aged 18 to 35 who received the YFV17D yellow fever vaccine.

The chain joins TRBV28 to TRBJ2-3; no firm D call. Trimming took off 9 bases at V and 0 bases at J, with 7 bases between the two ends. This CDR3 is 12 amino acids long. Per the germline V gene, CDR1 is MDHEN and CDR2 is SYDVKM. The CDR3 nucleotides are TGTGCCAGTACAAAAAGCACAGATACGCAGTATTTT. This translates into CASTKSTDTQYF.

This chain uses TRBV27 with TRBJ2-3; TRBD2 matches at 11 bases. Germline V gene lookup returns CDR1 MNHEY and CDR2 SMNVEV (reference sequence). CDR3 size: 15 residues. The junction had 8 bases not matched to a gene; V was cut back by 6 bases and J by 6 bases. The CDR3, as DNA: TGTGCCAGCAGACAGACTAGCGGGGTTTGGGATACGCAGTATTTT. Translated, it gives CASRQTSGVWDTQYF.

This clonotype has just a few counts. This chain links TRBV7-2 with TRBJ1-2; D is ambiguous. The CDR3 length is 14 residues. Per the germline V gene, CDR1 is SGHTA and CDR2 is FQGNSA. Trimming took off 1 base at V and 3 bases at J, with 9 bases between the two ends. The CDR3 bases are TGTGCCAGCAGCTTAGTATACACAGACTATGGCTACACCTTC. Translating gives CASSLVYTDYGYTF. The entire variable domain, with the rest obtained from reference TRBV7-2 and TRBJ1-2, is as follows: GAGVSQSPSNKVTEKGKDVELRCDPISGHTALYWYRQSLGQGLEFLIYFQGNSAPDKSGLPSDRFSAERTGGSVSTLTIQRTQQEDSAVYLCASSLVYTDYGYTFGSGTRLTVV.

V and J are TRBV7-2 and TRBJ2-5; a possible D gene is TRBD2 (5 bases). CDR3 length: 13 amino acids. The V gene's germline CDR1 is SGHTA and CDR2 FQGNSA. Trimming removed 1 base at V and 5 bases at J, with 8 bases between. CDR3: CASSLVQRETQYF. For the CDR3, the DNA is TGTGCCAGCAGCTTAGTTCAGCGGGAGACCCAGTACTTC.

This clonotype was seen a handful of times. V is TRBV4-1 and J is TRBJ1-5, with D uncertain. Trimming took off 4 bases at V and 2 bases at J, with 15 bases between the two ends. CDR3 length equals 16 residues. Germline-derived CDR1 and CDR2 are MGHRA and YSYEKL. CDR3 DNA sequence: TGCGCCAGCAGCCCTCAGGTCGGGTCACGCAATCAGCCCCAGCATTTT. This encodes CASSPQVGSRNQPQHF.

A few counts support this clonotype. V is TRBV5-1 and J is TRBJ2-3; the D gene is possibly TRBD2 (5 bases). Deletions cut 0 bases from V and 6 bases from J, with 11 bases between. The CDR3 totals 14 residues. CDR1 and CDR2 from the germline V gene are SGHRS and YFSETQ. The CDR3 region is CASSLDPGTDTQYF. DNA of the CDR3: TGCGCCAGCAGCTTGGACCCGGGAACGGATACGCAGTATTTT.

J is TRBJ2-3 and V is TRBV5-1; 8 bases are shared with TRBD2. This CDR3 region has 13 residues. Germline values: CDR1 SGHRS, CDR2 YFSETQ. After removal of 3 bases from V and 4 bases from J, the junction contained 1 base not matched to a gene. The DNA of the CDR3 is TGCGCCAGCAGCTCGGGGGGGCCAGATACGCAGTATTTT. It translates to CASSSGGPDTQYF.

J is TRBJ2-3 and V is TRBV5-1; TRBD1 matches at 7 bases. Germline CDR1 and CDR2: SGHRS and YFSETQ. J gave up 5 bases and V 4 bases, and 19 bases lay outside the gene matches. There are 18 residues in the CDR3. The CDR3 loop is CASSQLIDTGAVGDTQYF. Here the CDR3 DNA reads TGCGCCAGCAGCCAACTTATTGACACAGGGGCGGTTGGAGATACGCAGTATTTT. Variable domain in full (rest from reference TRBV5-1 and TRBJ2-3): KAGVTQTPRYLIKTRGQQVTLSCSPISGHRSVSWYQQTPGQGLQFLFEYFSETQRNKGNFPGRFSGRQFSNSRSEMNVSTLELGDSALYLCASSQLIDTGAVGDTQYFGPGTRLTVL.

The chain couples TRBV7-2 to TRBJ1-5, with D uncertain. The CDR3 length is 13 residues. Trimming took 3 bases from V and 11 from J, leaving 14 bases between them. Germline V gives CDR1 SGHTA, CDR2 FQGNSA. The CDR3 DNA reads as TGTGCCAGCAGCTTGTACATGAACCAGGCCCAGCATTTT. Amino acids: CASSLYMNQAQHF.

This clonotype occurred many times. The chain recombines TRBV7-3 with TRBJ2-1; 7 bases align to TRBD1. Germline assignment: CDR1 SGHTA and CDR2 FQGTGA. Trimming removed 4 bases from V and 5 bases from J; junction bases left unmatched: 8. This CDR3 has 15 amino acids. CDR3 sequence: CASSSQGVPNNEQFF. The CDR3 nucleotides read TGTGCCAGCAGCTCTCAGGGGGTCCCGAACAATGAGCAGTTCTTC.

The chain links TRBV6-5 to TRBJ2-5, with D uncertain. CDR1 and CDR2 (germline): MNHEY, SVGAGI. Trimming pared 0 bases from V and 5 bases from J, leaving 13 bases between. The CDR3 is made up of 15 amino acids. CDR3: CASSYSPWLGETQYF. DNA for the CDR3: TGTGCCAGCAGTTACTCCCCGTGGCTAGGGGAGACCCAGTACTTC.

This clonotype was seen more than once but under ten times. J is TRBJ2-2 and V is TRBV7-8; TRBD2 agrees at 8 bases. The CDR3 sequence is 16 residues long. The trim removed 5 bases at V and 0 bases at J, leaving 5 bases unmatched. In germline, CDR1 is SGHVS, CDR2 FQNEAQ. The CDR3 protein is CASSPGGPANTGELFF. As DNA, the CDR3 is TGTGCCAGCAGCCCGGGGGGGCCCGCGAACACCGGGGAGCTGTTTTTT.

The table lists this clonotype with many counts. The V gene is TRBV5-1, the J gene TRBJ2-2; possibly TRBD1 for D (6 bases). With 1 base removed from V and 4 bases from J, the gap between germline ends came to 14 bases. Germline CDR1 SGHRS, CDR2 YFSETQ. The CDR3 extends over 16 amino acids. CDR3 residues: CASSLLQGSITGELFF. The CDR3 bases are TGCGCCAGCAGCTTGCTCCAGGGGTCAATCACCGGGGAGCTGTTTTTT.

There are many counts of this clonotype. The chain uses TRBV5-1 and TRBJ2-5; TRBD2 aligns across 10 bases. The CDR3 contains 16 residues. V was clipped by 0 bases and J by 1 base; unmatched bases: 3. Per the germline V gene, CDR1 is SGHRS and CDR2 is YFSETQ. Written as DNA, the CDR3 is TGCGCCAGCAGCTTGGCTGCTAGCGGGGGCCAAGAGACCCAGTACTTC. This gives the protein CASSLAASGGQETQYF.

In this sample, this clonotype turned up many times. The rearrangement links TRBV5-8 to TRBJ2-3; D may match TRBD1 or TRBD2 (5 bases each). Deletions cut 5 bases from V and 2 bases from J, with 15 bases between. This CDR3 contains 15 residues. Per the germline V gene, CDR1 is SGHTS and CDR2 is YDEGEE. The CDR3 coding sequence is TGTGCCAGCAGGGTTCCCATCGGGGCCACAGATACGCAGTATTTT. As protein: CASRVPIGATDTQYF.

This clonotype showed up many times. The chain is built from TRBV9 and TRBJ1-5; D not resolved. Trimming cost V 0 bases and J 0 bases, with 7 bases left between them. CDR1 is SGDLS and CDR2 is YYNGEE in the germline V gene. The CDR3 is made up of 15 amino acids. The CDR3 coding sequence is TGTGCCAGCAGCGTAGGCAGTTATAGCAATCAGCCCCAGCATTTT. Translating it yields CASSVGSYSNQPQHF.

This clonotype appeared many times. This rearrangement joins TRBV12-3 or TRBV12-4 to TRBJ2-3; TRBD2 aligns across 14 bases. V lost 6 bases to trimming and J lost 4 bases; unmatched junction nucleotides: 3. The CDR3 contains 15 residues. CDR3 nucleotides: TGTGCCAGCAGCCCGGGACTAGCGGGGGCAGATACGCAGTATTTT. This encodes CASSPGLAGADTQYF.

The rearrangement joins TRBV5-1 to TRBJ1-4; a possible D gene is TRBD1 (5 bases). This CDR3 region has 14 residues. Trimming took 5 bases from V and 5 from J, leaving 13 bases between them. Germline loops: CDR1 SGHRS, CDR2 YFSETQ. The CDR3 sequence is CASRRQQANEKLFF. The CDR3 DNA reads as TGCGCCAGCAGAAGACAGCAAGCAAATGAAAAACTGTTTTTT.

This clonotype was seen more than once but under ten times. J is TRBJ1-2 and V is TRBV5-5, with a weak D call TRBD1 (6 bases). Germline assignment: CDR1 SGHKS and CDR2 YYEKEE (reference sequence). V dropped 4 bases and J dropped 6 bases, with 7 bases sitting between them. There are 11 residues in the CDR3. CDR3 amino acids: CASSHRDGYTF. CDR3 coding DNA: TGTGCCAGCAGCCACAGGGATGGCTACACCTTC.

This clonotype was detected many times. V usage is TRBV4-2 and J usage is TRBJ2-7; no clear D. The germline V and J ends were trimmed by 3 bases and 3 bases, with 15 bases remaining between them. CDR3 size: 15 residues. Germline values: CDR1 LGHNA, CDR2 YNFKEQ. The CDR3 region has the DNA TGTGCCAGCAGCCAGAGTTTAAAGAGTAGCTACGAGCAGTACGTC. Translating it yields CASSQSLKSSYEQYV.